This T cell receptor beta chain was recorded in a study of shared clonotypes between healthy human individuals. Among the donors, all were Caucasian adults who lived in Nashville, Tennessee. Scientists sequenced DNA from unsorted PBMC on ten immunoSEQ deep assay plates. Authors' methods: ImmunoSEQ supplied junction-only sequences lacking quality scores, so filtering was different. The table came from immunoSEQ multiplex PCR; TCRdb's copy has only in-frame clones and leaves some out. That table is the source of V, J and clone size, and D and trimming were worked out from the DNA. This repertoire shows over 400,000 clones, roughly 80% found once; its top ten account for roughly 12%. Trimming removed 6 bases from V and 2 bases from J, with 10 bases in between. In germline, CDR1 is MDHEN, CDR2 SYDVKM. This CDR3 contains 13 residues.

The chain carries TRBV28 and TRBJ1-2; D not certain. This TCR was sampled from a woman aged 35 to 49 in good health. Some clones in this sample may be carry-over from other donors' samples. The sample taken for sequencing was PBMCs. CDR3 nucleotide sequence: TGTGCCAGCAGATCGCTAGGGAACTATGGCTACACCTTC. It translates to CASRSLGNYGYTF.